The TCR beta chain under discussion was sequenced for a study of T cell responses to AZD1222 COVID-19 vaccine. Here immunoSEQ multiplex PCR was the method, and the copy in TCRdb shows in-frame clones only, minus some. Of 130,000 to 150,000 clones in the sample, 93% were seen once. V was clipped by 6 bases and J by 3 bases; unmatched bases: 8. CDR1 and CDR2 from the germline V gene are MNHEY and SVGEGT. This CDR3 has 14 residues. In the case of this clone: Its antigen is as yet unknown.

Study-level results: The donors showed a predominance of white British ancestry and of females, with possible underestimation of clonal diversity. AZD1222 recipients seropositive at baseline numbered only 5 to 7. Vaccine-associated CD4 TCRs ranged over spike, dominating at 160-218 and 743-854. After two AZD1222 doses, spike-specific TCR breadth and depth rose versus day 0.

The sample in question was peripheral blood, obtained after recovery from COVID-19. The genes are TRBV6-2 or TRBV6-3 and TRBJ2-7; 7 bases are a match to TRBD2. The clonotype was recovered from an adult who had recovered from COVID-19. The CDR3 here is CASSPTSSHYEQYF. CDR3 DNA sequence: TGTGCCAGCAGCCCGACTAGCAGTCACTACGAGCAGTACTTC.